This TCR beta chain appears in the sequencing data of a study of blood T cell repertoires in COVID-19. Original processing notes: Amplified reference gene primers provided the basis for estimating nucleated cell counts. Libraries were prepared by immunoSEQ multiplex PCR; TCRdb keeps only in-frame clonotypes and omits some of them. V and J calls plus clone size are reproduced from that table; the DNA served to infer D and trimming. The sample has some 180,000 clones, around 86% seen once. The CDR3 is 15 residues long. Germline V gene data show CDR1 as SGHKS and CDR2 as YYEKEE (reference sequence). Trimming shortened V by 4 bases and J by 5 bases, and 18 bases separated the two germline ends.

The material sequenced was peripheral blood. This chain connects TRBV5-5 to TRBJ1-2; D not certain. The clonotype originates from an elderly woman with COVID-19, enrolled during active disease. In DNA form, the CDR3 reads TGTGCCAGCAGCCCTGAGGCCGCTAACCTTTATGGCTACACCTTC. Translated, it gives CASSPEAANLYGYTF. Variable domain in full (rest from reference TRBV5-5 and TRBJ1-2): DAGVTQSPTHLIKTRGQQVTLRCSPISGHKSVSWYQQVLGQGPQFIFQYYEKEERGRGNFPDRFSARQFPNYSSELNVNALLLGDSALYLCASSPEAANLYGYTFGSGTRLTVV.